Listed below are T cell receptor beta chains from one sample, sequenced in a study of human T cells and chemical hapten exposure. TCRdb re-called the RACE reads with MiXCR, one entry per CDR3 protein. Among approximately 57,000 distinct CDR3 sequences listed, 9.5% to 10% were seen once. The sample was whole blood, taken in connection with sensitization to the hapten diphenylcyclopropenone (DPC). The source of these receptors is a man in his forties with alopecia areata. Some clones in this sample may be carry-over from other donors' samples. CDR3s include the opening cysteine and the closing phenylalanine or tryptophan. A D gene is named only where the DNA matches it firmly. Size values are once, few and many counts, or a class for expanded clones, and some rows have none.

v_call	clone_size	d_call	j_call	cdr3_nt	cdr3_aa
TRBV23-1	few	NA	TRBJ1-5	TGCGCCAGCAGTCAATTTCGACCTAGCAATCAGCCCCAGCATTTT	CASSQFRPSNQPQHF
TRBV20-1	few	TRBD2	TRBJ2-1	TGCAGTGCTAGTAGGGGACTAGCGGGGACCTACAATGAGCAGTTCTTC	CSASRGLAGTYNEQFF
TRBV5-4	NA	NA	TRBJ1-1	TGTGCCAGCAGCCCAGCCGGGCAGTTTACCATGAACACTGAAGCTTTCTTT	CASSPAGQFTMNTEAFF
TRBV28	NA	TRBD1	TRBJ1-5	TGTGCCAGCAGCCCCGGACAGGGGTATCAGCCCCAGCATTTT	CASSPGQGYQPQHF
TRBV5-1	few	TRBD1	TRBJ2-7	TGCGCCAGCAGACCTATACAGGGGGTCTCCTACGAGCAGTACTTC	CASRPIQGVSYEQYF
TRBV3-1	NA	NA	TRBJ1-5	TGTGCCAGCAGCCAAGATGACGGGCGCACGCCGCATCCCCAGCATTTT	CASSQDDGRTPHPQHF
TRBV10-3	many	TRBD2	TRBJ2-7	TGTGCCATCAGTGGCGGGGGGTTTGAGCAGTACTTC	CAISGGGFEQYF
TRBV20-1	NA	NA	TRBJ2-1	TGCAGTGCTAGCCCCCCTTCTTCCTACAATGAGCAGTTCTTC	CSASPPSSYNEQFF
TRBV27	few	TRBD1	TRBJ2-2	TGTGCCAGCAGGACAGGGGGCACCGGGGAGCTGTTTTTT	CASRTGGTGELFF
TRBV6-2/TRBV6-3	NA	NA	TRBJ2-7	TGTGCCAGCAGTCCAACGGGACTCCCCTACGAGCAGTACTTC	CASSPTGLPYEQYF
TRBV28	many	NA	TRBJ2-7	TGTGCCAGCAGTTTATTGCAGGGCGAGCAGTACTTC	CASSLLQGEQYF
TRBV12-3/TRBV12-4	NA	NA	TRBJ1-3	TGTGCCAGCAGTTTAAATGGGGGCGCATCTGGAAACACCATATATTTT	CASSLNGGASGNTIYF
TRBV20-1	NA	TRBD1	TRBJ2-1	TGCAGTGCTAGAGAAGGGACAGGGCCCAATGAGCAGTTCTTC	CSAREGTGPNEQFF
TRBV9	NA	NA	TRBJ1-1	TGTGCCAGCAGCGGGGAGACAATACACACTGAAGCTTTCTTT	CASSGETIHTEAFF
TRBV5-1	many	NA	TRBJ1-6	TGCGCCAGCAGCTTGGAAGGGAACAATTCACCCCTCCACTTT	CASSLEGNNSPLHF
TRBV10-3	many	TRBD2	TRBJ2-7	TGTGCCACAGGAGTAGCGGGTCATGAGTACTTC	CATGVAGHEYF
TRBV7-2	many	NA	TRBJ2-7	TGTGCCAGCAGCTTAGGGGTGCCCGACGAGCAGTACTTC	CASSLGVPDEQYF
TRBV2	many	TRBD1	TRBJ1-6	TGTGCCAGCAGTGGCGCGACAGGGAGTTCACCCCTCCACTTT	CASSGATGSSPLHF
TRBV4-3	few	NA	TRBJ2-1	TGCGCCAGCAGCCAAGATTACGGGAACTCCTACAATGAGCAGTTCTTC	CASSQDYGNSYNEQFF
TRBV12-3/TRBV12-4	NA	NA	TRBJ2-1	TGTGCCAGCAGCCTGAGTGAGGTGGGTCAGTTCTTC	CASSLSEVGQFF
TRBV7-2	NA	TRBD1	TRBJ2-6	TGTGCCAGCAGCACTAAATCCACCCCGGGACAGGGCTCTGGGGCCAACGTCCTGACTTTC	CASSTKSTPGQGSGANVLTF
TRBV7-6	many	NA	TRBJ2-3	TGTGCCAGCAGCTTAGATTGGGGGAGGACAGATACGCAGTATTTT	CASSLDWGRTDTQYF